Shown below are 13 T cell receptor beta chains from a single sample sequenced in a study of blood T cell repertoires in COVID-19 (dated by TCRdb to between 2020 and 2021). Library preparation was by the immunoSEQ multiplex PCR assay. TCRdb retrieved this table from immuneACCESS and kept in-frame rearrangements only. Not all clones are present; in checked studies, unresolved V genes account for under half, and no reason is known for the remainder. In this sample the table shows approximately 11,000 clones, roughly 80% of which occur a single time. The top ten constitute roughly 7.7% of the sample. What was sequenced was peripheral blood. These TCRs come from a man in his sixties or seventies with active COVID-19.

The chain recombines TRBV6-1 with TRBJ1-1, with a possible D match to TRBD1 (6 bases). Germline V CDR1 and CDR2: MNHNS, SASEGT. V was trimmed by 0 bases and J by 5 bases, leaving 10 bases between them. This CDR3 has 14 amino acids. Here the CDR3 DNA reads TGTGCCAGCAGTGAAGCGCAGGGGAGAACTGAAGCTTTCTTT. Translated, it gives CASSEAQGRTEAFF.

This clone came up a few times. The V gene is TRBV6-5, the J gene TRBJ1-1; perhaps TRBD1 as D (5 bases). CDR3 length: 13 residues. Germline values: CDR1 MNHEY, CDR2 SVGAGI. Trimming pared 6 bases from V and 8 bases from J, leaving 16 bases between. The CDR3 reads CASSHLIGQEAFF. CDR3 bases: TGTGCCAGCAGCCACCTCATAGGACAAGAAGCTTTCTTT.

This sequence joins TRBV7-3 and TRBJ2-2; 8 nucleotides match TRBD1. This CDR3 has 14 residues. The J segment lost 7 bases and the V segment lost 6 bases, leaving 7 bases of the junction unmatched. CDR1 is SGHTA and CDR2 is FQGTGA in the germline V gene. The CDR3 bases are TGTGCCAGCAGGCCAGGGGGCAATGGCGGGGAGCTGTTTTTT. Translating gives CASRPGGNGGELFF.

A remark on this clone: Other nucleotide sequences from this sample produce the same CDR3. The genes are TRBV7-2 and TRBJ2-3; no clear D. This CDR3 is 14 amino acids long. Trimming left V 6 bases short and J 0 bases short, with 10 bases between. Germline V gene data show CDR1 as SGHTA and CDR2 as FQGNSA. The CDR3 coding sequence is TGTGCCAGCAGTCAAACTACTAGCACAGATACGCAGTATTTT. It codes for CASSQTTSTDTQYF.

This clone was counted a single time. The V gene is TRBV5-8, the J gene TRBJ2-7; TRBD1 agrees at 8 bases. CDR3 length equals 15 residues. Germline V gene data show CDR1 as SGHTS and CDR2 as YDEGEE. V trimming: 4 bases; J trimming: 1 base; junction bases outside the gene matches: 7. CDR3 protein: CASSRSGTGSYEQYF. CDR3 DNA: TGTGCCAGCAGCCGGTCCGGGACAGGTTCCTACGAGCAGTACTTC.

The chain is built from TRBV5-1 and TRBJ2-5; the match to TRBD2 covers 12 bases. The CDR3 runs to 15 residues. Germline assignment: CDR1 SGHRS and CDR2 YFSETQ. With 6 bases clipped from V and 0 bases from J, the junction kept 3 bases outside the gene matches. The CDR3 bases are TGCGCCAGCACCCTAGCGGGGGGGTACCAAGAGACCCAGTACTTC. Protein: CASTLAGGYQETQYF.

V is TRBV7-6 and J is TRBJ2-6; TRBD1 aligns across 11 bases. This CDR3 contains 19 residues. The germline V gene has CDR1 SGHVS and CDR2 FNYEAQ. Losses at the gene ends were 5 bases for V and 0 bases for J; bases not matched to a gene: 9. The chain's CDR3 is CASSAPGTGGFSGANVLTF. The DNA for the CDR3 is TGTGCCAGCAGCGCGCCCGGGACAGGGGGATTCTCTGGGGCCAACGTCCTGACTTTC.

The chain has TRBV29-1 and TRBJ2-4; 8 nucleotides match TRBD2. The germline CDR1 and CDR2 sequences are SQVTM and ANQGSEA. There are 15 residues in the CDR3. With 6 bases clipped from V and 3 bases from J, the junction kept 10 bases outside the gene matches. CDR3: CSVAGTSLNKNIQYF. CDR3 in DNA: TGCAGCGTGGCCGGGACTAGTCTAAACAAAAACATTCAGTACTTC.

The rearrangement uses TRBV9 and TRBJ2-7; 10 bases are shared with TRBD1. The CDR3 sequence is 16 residues long. The germline V gene encodes CDR1 SGDLS and CDR2 YYNGEE. V dropped 2 bases and J dropped 5; count of bases not matched to a gene: 10. Here the CDR3 DNA reads TGTGCCAGCAGCGTGACCCTAGGGACAGGGGTGAACGAGCAGTACTTC. It encodes CASSVTLGTGVNEQYF. Together with reference TRBV9 and TRBJ2-7, the CDR3 gives the full variable domain: DSGVTQTPKHLITATGQRVTLRCSPRSGDLSVYWYQQSLDQGLQFLIQYYNGEERAKGNILERFSAQQFPDLHSELNLSSLELGDSALYFCASSVTLGTGVNEQYFGPGTRLTVT.

The chain is built from TRBV11-2 and TRBJ2-7, with D tentatively TRBD1 (5 bases). From germline, CDR1 is SGHAT and CDR2 FQNNGV. The CDR3 contains 15 residues. V was clipped by 1 base and J by 4 bases, with 14 bases between them. The CDR3 is CASSLGGTLLYEQYF. The CDR3, as DNA: TGTGCCAGCAGCTTAGGGGGCACTCTACTATACGAGCAGTACTTC.

The chain carries TRBV21-1 and TRBJ1-4. TRBV21-1 has pseudogene status. The CDR3 sequence is 18 residues long. CDR3 sequence reads: CASRSVIATRCNNEKLFF. In nucleotides, the CDR3 is TGTGCCAGCAGGAGCGTGATAGCTACAAGGTGCAATAATGAAAAACTGTTTTTT.

V gene TRBV28 combines with J gene TRBJ2-1; 16 bases are shared with TRBD2. Germline CDR1 and CDR2: MDHEN and SYDVKM. With V trimmed by 7 bases and J by 0 bases, 6 bases remained unmatched. There are 18 residues in the CDR3. The CDR3 loop reads CASNLGLAGGSSYNEQFF. The CDR3 nucleotides read TGTGCCAGCAACCTGGGACTAGCGGGGGGGAGCTCCTACAATGAGCAGTTCTTC.

The rearrangement joins TRBV5-4 to TRBJ1-1; 8 bases fit TRBD1. The germline V gene has CDR1 SGHNT and CDR2 YYREEE (reference sequence). The junction had 10 bases not matched to a gene; V was cut back by 6 bases and J by 6 bases. The CDR3 runs 14 residues. CDR3: CASTRDRTSAEAFF. The CDR3 bases are TGTGCCAGCACACGGGACAGGACATCCGCTGAAGCTTTCTTT.